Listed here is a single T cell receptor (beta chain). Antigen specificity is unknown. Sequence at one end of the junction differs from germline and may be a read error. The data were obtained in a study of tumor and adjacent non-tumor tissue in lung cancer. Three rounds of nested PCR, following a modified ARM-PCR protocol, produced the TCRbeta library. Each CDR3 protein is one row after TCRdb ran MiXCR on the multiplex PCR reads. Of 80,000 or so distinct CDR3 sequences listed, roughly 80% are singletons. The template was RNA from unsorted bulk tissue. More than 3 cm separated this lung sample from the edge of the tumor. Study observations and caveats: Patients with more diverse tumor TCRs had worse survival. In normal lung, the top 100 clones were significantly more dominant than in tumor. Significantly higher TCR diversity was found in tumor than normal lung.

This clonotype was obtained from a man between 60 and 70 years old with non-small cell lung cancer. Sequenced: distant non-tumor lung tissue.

The DNA for the CDR3 is TGTGCCAGCAGTCCGGGGCAGAGTAATGAAAAATTGTTTTTT. Encoded protein: CASSPGQSNEKLFF. The rearrangement links TRBV12-3 or TRBV12-4 to TRBJ1-4; D perhaps matches TRBD1 (5 bases). The CDR3 runs 14 residues.